This TCR beta chain was captured in a study of CXCR3-negative and CXCR3-positive naive CD8 T cells. Study summary: For each library, about 1.5 +/- 0.3 million TRB reads were obtained, about 135 million in total.

On this clonotype: What it recognizes is unknown.

The authors made the TRB cDNA libraries by 5' RACE using UMI labels. TCRdb reprocessed the 5' RACE reads; each CDR3 protein has one entry and no DNA is given. In all, the sample yields about 90,000 distinct CDR3 sequences. Researchers sorted roughly 310,000 cells of each CD8+ T cell subset in triplicate. This CDR3 has 12 residues. Germline CDR1 is SNHLY and CDR2 is FYNNEI. Study-wide findings and caveats: Against CXCR3-negative naive cells, CXCR3-positive naive cells showed more hydrophobic TRB CDR3s.

The clonotype was recovered from a human donor in good health. Some clones in this sample may be carry-over from other donors' samples. The V and J genes are TRBV2 and TRBJ2-1. Sequencing was performed on naive CXCR3+ CD8+ T cells from blood. Specified subset: CD45RO-CCR7+CD27+CD95- naive CD8+ T cells expressing CXCR3 (TNR3+). CDR3 loop: CASNGEHNEQFF.